This T cell receptor (beta chain) was sequenced for a study of graft-versus-host responses after intestinal transplantation. The wider study: Transplantation in recipients was multivisceral, liver-intestinal, or isolated intestinal.

The repertoire was sequenced with immunoSEQ multiplex PCR; TCRdb's copy has only in-frame clones and lacks some. The profile shows around 93,000 clones, about 89% of them singletons. Points on this clone: The antigen is not known.

Germline V gene data show CDR1 as MNHEY and CDR2 as SMNVEV (reference sequence). The V and J ends lost 0 bases and 12 bases, in that order; junction bases with no gene match: 5. CDR3 length: 13 residues. The material was unstimulated CD8+ T cells sorted from spleen or lymph node cells, obtained before intestinal transplant. The TCR comes from a human donor who received an intestinal transplant. This chain connects TRBV27 to TRBJ2-1; 7 bases are a match to TRBD2. This CDR3 reads CASSLSVGEGQFF. Written as DNA, the CDR3 is TGTGCCAGCAGTTTATCGGTAGGGGAGGGGCAGTTCTTC.